These 26 T cell receptor beta chains originate from one sample sequenced in a study of metastatic and nonmetastatic thyroid tumors. Treatment of any kind had been given to no patient before thyroid surgery. TCRdb called clones again from the PCR reads with MiXCR. The table lists tens of thousands of clones, under 25% of them singletons. The material sequenced was blood. The receptors come from a male donor with papillary thyroid cancer or a benign thyroid nodule (not recorded which). Some clones in this sample may be carry-over from other donors' samples.

This clone was seen only a few times. The chain combines TRBV6-1 with TRBJ2-7, with 12 positions matching TRBD1. Germline CDR1 MNHNS, CDR2 SASEGT. V gave up 3 bases and J gave up 6 bases; unmatched junction bases: 9. The CDR3 spans 16 residues. CDR3 nucleotides: TGTGCCAGCAGTGATGTCCCGGGACAGGGGGCGATCGAGCAGTACTTC. Its protein product is CASSDVPGQGAIEQYF.

V usage is TRBV27 and J usage is TRBJ1-2; D is undetermined. CDR1 MNHEY and CDR2 SMNVEV come from the germline V gene (reference sequence). This CDR3 spans 14 amino acids. With 5 bases removed from V and 8 bases from J, the gap between germline ends came to 18 bases. Here the CDR3 reads CASSPQDRPSGYTF. In nucleotides, the CDR3 is TGTGCCAGCAGTCCCCAGGACCGACCGAGCGGCTACACCTTC.

The chain employs TRBV20-1 and TRBJ2-1; the D is unclear. V was pared by 1 base and J by 0 bases, with 7 bases between. CDR1 is DFQATT, CDR2 SNEGSKA, per germline (reference sequence). The CDR3 runs 14 residues. CDR3 nucleotide sequence: TGCAGTGCTAGAGTCTGGTCCTCCTACAATGAGCAGTTCTTC. Its translation is CSARVWSSYNEQFF.

There are many counts of this clone. The sample contains more than one DNA sequence encoding this CDR3. The chain joins TRBV5-1 to TRBJ2-1; 7 nucleotides agree with TRBD2. J was trimmed by 1 base and V by 0 bases; bases with no gene match: 4. CDR1 is SGHRS and CDR2 is YFSETQ in the germline V gene. The CDR3 runs to 16 residues. The CDR3 here is CASSLGLAASYNEQFF. CDR3 DNA: TGCGCCAGCAGCTTGGGTCTAGCGGCTTCCTACAATGAGCAGTTCTTC.

This clone was found many times. The CDR3 DNA reads as TGTGCCAGCAGCCAAGTTACGGCAGACTCTCCCTACACCTTC. Encoded protein: CASSQVTADSPYTF. The chain combines TRBV3-1 with TRBJ1-2, with unresolved D. Germline CDR1 reads LGHDT; CDR2 reads YNNKEL (reference sequence). The CDR3 spans 14 residues. Trimming stripped 1 base from V and 10 bases from J, with 16 bases between.

This clone was recorded a few times. The V gene is TRBV2, the J gene TRBJ2-1; a weak D match, TRBD2 (7 bases). Germline CDR1 is SNHLY and CDR2 is FYNNEI. V lost 8 bases and J lost 7, with 21 bases in between. The CDR3 has 15 amino acids. The CDR3 DNA reads TGTGCCAGCGGGGGGGGGGCGGGAGCCCAAAATGAGCAGTTCTTC. This codes for CASGGGAGAQNEQFF.

This clone was picked up one time. The chain recombines TRBV20-1 with TRBJ2-1, with D possibly being TRBD1 (6 bases). Germline CDR1 reads DFQATT; CDR2 reads SNEGSKA (reference sequence). The CDR3 runs to 14 residues. V gave up 0 bases and J gave up 6 bases, with 12 bases separating them. CDR3 nucleotide sequence: TGCAGTGCTAGAGACCAGGGGAATGTCAATGAGCAGTTCTTC. Residues: CSARDQGNVNEQFF.

This clone was seen ten or more times. The rearrangement joins TRBV12-3 or TRBV12-4 to TRBJ2-7, with D possibly TRBD2 on 7 matching bases. The CDR3 length is 18 residues. V gave up 0 bases and J gave up 1 base, with 19 bases separating them. Here the CDR3 reads CASSLALRGLYESYEQYF. As DNA, the CDR3 is TGTGCCAGCAGTTTAGCGTTGCGGGGGCTATATGAATCCTACGAGCAGTACTTC.

Relative to its sample, this clone is medium-sized. J is TRBJ2-7 and V is TRBV9; D is possibly TRBD2 (5 bases). V dropped 3 bases and J dropped 6 bases, with 10 bases sitting between them. Germline V gives CDR1 SGDLS, CDR2 YYNGEE. The CDR3 length is 12 residues. The CDR3 reads CASSGGGLEQYF. DNA of the CDR3: TGTGCCAGCAGCGGAGGCGGGCTCGAGCAGTACTTC. Full variable domain (rest looked up from reference TRBV9 and TRBJ2-7): DSGVTQTPKHLITATGQRVTLRCSPRSGDLSVYWYQQSLDQGLQFLIQYYNGEERAKGNILERFSAQQFPDLHSELNLSSLELGDSALYFCASSGGGLEQYFGPGTRLTVT.

Judged by abundance, this clone is medium-sized. The chain uses TRBV6-1 and TRBJ1-2; D is ambiguous. Germline CDR1 and CDR2: MNHNS and SASEGT. The CDR3 is 13 amino acids. Trimming removed 7 bases at V and 5 bases at J, with 14 bases between. The CDR3 DNA is TGTGCCAGCATACTGGGTACAGCTTATGGCTACACCTTC. Its translation is CASILGTAYGYTF.

V and J are TRBV20-1 and TRBJ1-3; 9 bases are a match to TRBD1. With 7 bases clipped from V and 4 bases from J, the junction kept 8 bases outside the gene matches. Germline assignment: CDR1 DFQATT and CDR2 SNEGSKA (reference sequence). The CDR3 is 14 residues long. The CDR3 sequence is CSVPGQGTGNTIYF. CDR3 nucleotides: TGCAGTGTACCCGGACAGGGGACAGGAAACACCATATATTTT.

This chain uses TRBV2 with TRBJ2-7; the match to TRBD2 covers 8 bases. CDR3 size: 15 residues. V shed 8 bases, J shed 2 bases, and the junction held 11 bases outside the gene matches. Germline CDR1 and CDR2: SNHLY and FYNNEI. This CDR3 reads CASGGTRVAPYEQYF. CDR3 bases: TGTGCCAGCGGGGGGACTAGGGTTGCACCCTACGAGCAGTACTTC. Full variable domain (remainder filled in from reference TRBV2 and TRBJ2-7): EPEVTQTPSHQVTQMGQEVILRCVPISNHLYFYWYRQILGQKVEFLVSFYNNEISEKSEIFDDQFSVERPDGSNFTLKIRSTKLEDSAMYFCASGGTRVAPYEQYFGPGTRLTVT.

At least ten counts were recorded for this clone. The CDR3 protein is CASSVDGSTDTQYF. The CDR3 DNA reads TGTGCCAGCAGCGTAGACGGGAGCACAGATACGCAGTATTTT. This chain links TRBV9 with TRBJ2-3; D remains ambiguous. Germline CDR1 is SGDLS and CDR2 is YYNGEE. CDR3 length: 14 amino acids. Trimming removed 0 bases at V and 0 bases at J, with 5 bases between.

Ten or more counts support this clone. This rearrangement joins TRBV5-1 to TRBJ2-1, with 9 bases fitting TRBD2. The ends lost 0 bases at V and 6 bases at J; junction bases unmatched: 7. Germline V gene data show CDR1 as SGHRS and CDR2 as YFSETQ. This CDR3 has 16 amino acids. The CDR3 bases are TGCGCCAGCAGCTTGGATCAGCGGGAGGTTGCCAATGAGCAGTTCTTC. Residues: CASSLDQREVANEQFF.

This clone was picked up many times. The rearrangement joins TRBV7-8 to TRBJ2-5; 8 bases are a match to TRBD1. The CDR3 covers 15 residues. J gave up 4 bases and V 0 bases, and 4 bases lay outside the gene matches. Germline-derived CDR1 and CDR2 are SGHVS and FQNEAQ. Here the CDR3 reads CASSLAPTGAETQYF. The CDR3 DNA follows: TGTGCCAGCAGCTTAGCGCCGACAGGGGCAGAGACCCAGTACTTC.

This clone was picked up many times. The J gene is TRBJ1-4, the V gene TRBV20-1; 11 nucleotides align to TRBD1. From germline, CDR1 is DFQATT and CDR2 SNEGSKA (reference sequence). With V trimmed by 3 bases and J by 7 bases, 1 base remained unmatched. The CDR3 runs to 13 residues. The CDR3 sequence is CSARGQGVEKLFF. CDR3 coding DNA: TGCAGTGCTAGGGGACAGGGGGTTGAAAAACTGTTTTTT.

This clone was recorded at least ten times. J is TRBJ2-6 and V is TRBV5-6; D is possibly TRBD2 (5 bases). Trimming shortened V by 3 bases and J by 4 bases, and 14 bases separated the two germline ends. The CDR3 consists of 16 residues. Germline CDR1 and CDR2: SGHDT and YYEEEE. CDR3 residues: CASSSVGVGGANVLTF. Written as DNA, the CDR3 is TGTGCCAGCAGCTCGGTCGGGGTTGGAGGGGCCAACGTCCTGACTTTC.

The chain recombines TRBV6-1 with TRBJ1-2; no clear D. This CDR3 contains 16 residues. V was cut by 3 bases and J by 8 bases, with 22 bases left in between. Germline V CDR1 and CDR2: MNHNS, SASEGT. CDR3 bases: TGTGCCAGCAGTGATCCGCCCCAATCAGCTAAAGGGGGCTACACCTTC. Translating it yields CASSDPPQSAKGGYTF.

There are many counts of this clone. The chain recombines TRBV19 with TRBJ2-1; TRBD2 aligns across 12 bases. Losses at the gene ends were 7 bases for V and 3 bases for J; bases not matched to a gene: 7. Germline CDR1 LNHDA, CDR2 SQIVND (reference sequence). This CDR3 is 16 amino acids long. The chain's CDR3 is CASTRTSGTYYNEQFF. The CDR3 DNA reads as TGTGCCAGTACCCGGACTAGCGGGACCTACTACAATGAGCAGTTCTTC.

In the case of this clone: A read error may produce the germline difference seen at one junction end. The chain couples TRBV28 to TRBJ2-4, with unresolved D. This CDR3 has 13 residues. CDR1 and CDR2 from the germline V gene are MDHEN and SYDVKM. This CDR3 is CASNGSAKNIHYF. CDR3 coding DNA: TGTGCCAGCAATGGGTCAGCCAAAAACATTCATTACTTC. Full variable domain (outside the CDR3, taken from reference TRBV28 and TRBJ2-4): DVKVTQSSRYLVKRTGEKVFLECVQDMDHENMFWYRQDPGLGLRLIYFSYDVKMKEKGDIPEGYSVSREKKERFSLILESASTNQTSMYLCASNGSAKNIHYFGAGTRLSVL.

This clone was seen repeatedly, ten times or more. J is TRBJ1-2 and V is TRBV20-1, with 8 bases that match TRBD1. The CDR3 length is 15 residues. Germline CDR1 and CDR2: DFQATT and SNEGSKA (reference sequence). Losses at the gene ends were 3 bases for V and 7 bases for J; bases not matched to a gene: 13. CDR3 protein: CSARSGQGEASGYTF. In nucleotides, the CDR3 is TGCAGTGCTAGGTCAGGACAGGGCGAAGCGAGTGGCTACACCTTC.

This clone was found a few times. V is TRBV20-1 and J is TRBJ2-1; weak D call: TRBD2 (6 bases). Trimming pared 6 bases from V and 5 bases from J, leaving 17 bases between. The CDR3 runs 14 residues. Per the germline V gene, CDR1 is DFQATT and CDR2 is SNEGSKA (reference sequence). CDR3 residues: CSAPGTRGDNEQFF. DNA of the CDR3: TGCAGTGCCCCCGGGACTCGGGGTGACAATGAGCAGTTCTTC.

For this clone: A much larger clone differs from this one at a single base, so this may be a read error. The chain has TRBV20-1 and TRBJ1-1; no firm D call. The CDR3 totals 12 residues. The germline V and J ends were trimmed by 3 bases and 3 bases, with 8 bases remaining between them. Germline V CDR1 and CDR2: DFQATT, SNEGSKA (reference sequence). The CDR3 sequence: CSASWEDTEAFF. DNA of the CDR3: TGCAGTGCTAGCTGGGAGGACACTGAAGCTTTCTTT.

This clone was detected many times. V is TRBV10-3 and J is TRBJ1-2, with D possibly matching TRBD1 (5 bases). The CDR3 has 12 residues. Trimming took off 6 bases at V and 8 bases at J, with 13 bases between the two ends. Germline assignment: CDR1 ENHRY and CDR2 SYGVKD. CDR3 in DNA: TGTGCCATCAGGACCGGGGCTGAGGGCTACACCTTC. Translated: CAIRTGAEGYTF.

Within the sample, this clone is medium-sized (0.01 to 0.1%). This chain connects TRBV6-5 to TRBJ1-5; possibly TRBD1 for D (6 bases). V gave up 2 bases and J gave up 7 bases, with 12 bases separating them. The CDR3 sequence is 14 residues long. Germline-derived CDR1 and CDR2 are MNHEY and SVGAGI. CDR3 region: CASSYLGAGQPQHF. The CDR3 DNA reads as TGTGCCAGCAGTTACCTGGGGGCAGGACAGCCCCAGCATTTT.

This clone has a count of ten or more. The V and J genes are TRBV11-2 and TRBJ2-1; a weak D match, TRBD1 (6 bases). The germline V gene has CDR1 SGHAT and CDR2 FQNNGV. Trimming left V 2 bases short and J 9 bases short, with 11 bases between. This CDR3 is built from 13 residues. Here the CDR3 DNA reads TGTGCCAGCAGCTTACTCGAAGGGGGTGAGCAGTTCTTC. Protein product: CASSLLEGGEQFF.